This passage covers 16 T cell receptor beta chains from one sample sequenced in a study of OX40 agonist ivuxolimab in advanced cancers. The repertoire was sequenced with immunoSEQ multiplex PCR; TCRdb's copy has only in-frame clones and lacks some. This table has roughly 17,000 clones, roughly 73% appearing once. The specimen was CD4+ or CD8+ T cells sorted from blood, collected in a trial of the OX40 agonist ivuxolimab. These receptors all come from an adult with an advanced solid tumor such as melanoma, head and neck, liver or kidney cancer.

The J gene is TRBJ1-6, the V gene TRBV7-3, with 9 nucleotides matching TRBD1. V lost 2 bases, J lost 9 bases, and 5 bases stayed unmatched. The CDR3 covers 15 residues. Germline assignment: CDR1 SGHTA and CDR2 FQGTGA. The CDR3 sequence: CASSLGGQGSSPLHF. The CDR3 bases are TGTGCCAGCAGCTTAGGGGGACAGGGAAGTTCACCCCTCCACTTT.

Here the CDR3 reads CASSPGLADNEQFF. For the CDR3, the DNA is TGTGCCAGCTCACCGGGACTAGCGGACAATGAGCAGTTCTTC. V gene TRBV6-1 combines with J gene TRBJ2-1, with 11 bases identical to TRBD2. V lost 8 bases and J lost 5; bases outside the gene matches: 5. The germline CDR1 and CDR2 sequences are MNHNS and SASEGT. This CDR3 has 14 residues.

This clone appeared a single time. The chain carries TRBV16 and TRBJ1-5; D is unclear. This CDR3 region has 16 residues. Deletions cut 5 bases from V and 0 bases from J, with 14 bases between. Germline V gives CDR1 KGHSY, CDR2 FQNENV. The CDR3 is CASSDEIGNSNQPQHF. The CDR3 DNA reads as TGTGCCAGCAGCGATGAGATTGGGAATAGCAATCAGCCCCAGCATTTT.

This sequence joins TRBV9 and TRBJ2-1, with D perhaps being TRBD1 or TRBD2 (6 bases each). CDR1 is SGDLS, CDR2 YYNGEE, per germline. There are 15 residues in the CDR3. V lost 0 bases and J lost 6, with 13 bases in between. Written as DNA, the CDR3 is TGTGCCAGCAGCGTAGAACTAGGGGGGACCAATGAGCAGTTCTTC. It encodes CASSVELGGTNEQFF.

This clone was recorded a few times. Other DNA sequences in this specimen translate into the identical CDR3. The J gene is TRBJ2-7, the V gene TRBV23-1; D is ambiguous. TRBV23-1 carries the ORF label, with uncertain function. The CDR3 totals 17 residues. Trimming took off 6 bases at V and 4 bases at J, with 25 bases between the two ends. The CDR3: CASRPAVPVPKGYEQYF. DNA for the CDR3: TGCGCCAGCAGGCCAGCCGTGCCGGTGCCTAAAGGGTACGAGCAGTACTTC.

This rearrangement joins TRBV7-2 to TRBJ1-1; D is perhaps TRBD1 (5 bases). Germline V gene data show CDR1 as SGHTA and CDR2 as FQGNSA. Trimming removed 3 bases at V and 4 bases at J, with 9 bases between. CDR3 length equals 13 residues. CDR3 sequence reads: CASSFGGPTEAFF. The CDR3 DNA reads as TGTGCCAGCAGCTTTGGGGGACCCACTGAAGCTTTCTTT.

The V and J genes are TRBV5-1 and TRBJ2-3; 11 bases fit TRBD1. CDR3 size: 19 residues. The trim removed 4 bases at V and 2 bases at J, leaving 15 bases unmatched. The germline V gene encodes CDR1 SGHRS and CDR2 YFSETQ. CDR3 DNA: TGCGCCAGCAGCGCACTGGCTTCGGGGACAGGGGGTGACACAGATACGCAGTATTTT. Protein sequence: CASSALASGTGGDTDTQYF.

This chain links TRBV9 with TRBJ1-1; 7 nucleotides align to TRBD1. This CDR3 contains 14 residues. Germline loops: CDR1 SGDLS, CDR2 YYNGEE. Trimming took 0 bases from V and 6 from J; bases not matched to a gene: 5. The chain's CDR3 is CASSVVTGVPEAFF. The CDR3, as DNA: TGTGCCAGCAGCGTAGTTACAGGGGTCCCTGAAGCTTTCTTT.

The chain couples TRBV6-5 to TRBJ2-5; the D is unclear. This CDR3 region has 15 residues. Germline V lookup: CDR1 MNHEY, CDR2 SVGAGI. Trimming stripped 2 bases from V and 2 bases from J, with 12 bases between. The CDR3 spells CASSYGVGIQETQYF. The CDR3 coding sequence is TGTGCCAGCAGTTACGGTGTGGGTATACAAGAGACCCAGTACTTC.

The CDR3 spells CASSLGTSGAREQFF. The DNA of the CDR3 is TGTGCCAGCAGCCTAGGGACTAGCGGGGCCCGGGAGCAGTTCTTC. This chain links TRBV5-4 with TRBJ2-1, with 13 bases aligning to TRBD2. The CDR3 totals 15 residues. V gave up 4 bases and J gave up 10 bases; unmatched junction bases: 8. CDR1 and CDR2 from the germline V gene are SGHNT and YYREEE (reference sequence).

The chain joins TRBV4-1 to TRBJ2-1; TRBD2 agrees at 8 bases. This CDR3 has 19 amino acids. The trim removed 1 base at V and 5 bases at J, leaving 16 bases unmatched. CDR1 is MGHRA, CDR2 YSYEKL, per germline. This CDR3 reads CASSQGTVWRGRSHNEQFF. The CDR3 nucleotides are TGCGCCAGCAGCCAAGGGACCGTCTGGCGCGGGAGGTCTCACAATGAGCAGTTCTTC.

This clone has a count of ten or more. The rearrangement uses TRBV7-9 and TRBJ1-1, with TRBD1 as a possible D gene (5 bases). The V end was cut by 5 bases, the J end by 5 bases, with 18 bases between. Germline V gene lookup returns CDR1 SEHNR and CDR2 FQNEAQ (reference sequence). The length of the CDR3 is 15 residues. The CDR3 DNA sequence: TGTGCCAGCAGCCCCGGGACTGTCGTGTGGACTGAAGCTTTCTTT. Protein product: CASSPGTVVWTEAFF.

This sequence joins TRBV7-8 and TRBJ2-5; 7 nucleotides align to TRBD1. Germline trimming cut 1 base from V and 4 bases from J; bases unmatched to any gene: 9. CDR1 and CDR2 (germline): SGHVS, FQNEAQ. The CDR3 spans 16 residues. The CDR3 DNA reads as TGTGCCAGCAGCTTAGATTCGACAGGGATGGGAGAGACCCAGTACTTC. It encodes CASSLDSTGMGETQYF.

The chain links TRBV5-6 to TRBJ1-1; D remains unclear. With 4 bases removed from V and 1 base from J, the gap between germline ends came to 11 bases. Germline V gene sequence: CDR1 SGHDT, CDR2 YYEEEE. The CDR3 consists of 14 residues. CDR3 residues: CASSGNMGNTEAFF. The CDR3 DNA is TGTGCCAGCAGCGGAAATATGGGGAACACTGAAGCTTTCTTT.

This clone is labeled as medium-sized (0.01 to 0.1%). The rearrangement uses TRBV27 and TRBJ2-7, with 11 bases lining up with TRBD2. Germline V gene lookup returns CDR1 MNHEY and CDR2 SMNVEV (reference sequence). The CDR3 loop spans 14 amino acids. With 5 bases clipped from V and 2 bases from J, the junction kept 2 bases outside the gene matches. The CDR3 sequence is CASSIAGGAYEQYF. CDR3 nucleotide sequence: TGTGCCAGCAGTATAGCGGGAGGGGCCTACGAGCAGTACTTC.

Sample share makes this clone medium-sized. V is TRBV7-6 and J is TRBJ2-7, with D perhaps TRBD1 or TRBD2 (5 bases each). Germline CDR1 is SGHVS and CDR2 is FNYEAQ. The CDR3 spans 13 residues. V was clipped by 5 bases and J by 3 bases, with 11 bases between them. CDR3 DNA: TGTGCCAGCAGCCCCCGGGACCACTACGAGCAGTACTTC. It is translated as CASSPRDHYEQYF.